This T cell receptor (beta chain) originates from a study of T cell responses to AZD1222 COVID-19 vaccine. Overall study findings and caveats: Repertoires were collected only later (after the peak T cell response had occurred). Seropositivity was recorded at baseline in only a handful of AZD1222 recipients. Spike-specific TCR breadth and depth both grew after two AZD1222 doses. Targets within unmutated variant regions were reportedly found for nearly half of spike-specific TCRs.

The assay was immunoSEQ multiplex PCR, and TCRdb's table has in-frame clones only and misses some. Among under 200,000 clones, just over 90% were seen once, and the ten largest hold around 3.8%. A remark on this clone: What it recognizes is unknown.

The CDR3 covers 15 residues. Germline-derived CDR1 and CDR2 are LGHNA and YNFKEQ. V gave up 0 bases and J gave up 2 bases, with 11 bases separating them. The clonotype originates from an adult in good health. Sequenced here: peripheral blood, sampled on day 0 of AZD1222 vaccination. The chain recombines TRBV4-2 with TRBJ2-7; TRBD2 might be the D (6 bases). The CDR3 sequence is CASSQDLGLPYEQYF. As DNA, the CDR3 is TGTGCCAGCAGCCAAGATCTAGGACTACCCTACGAGCAGTACTTC.